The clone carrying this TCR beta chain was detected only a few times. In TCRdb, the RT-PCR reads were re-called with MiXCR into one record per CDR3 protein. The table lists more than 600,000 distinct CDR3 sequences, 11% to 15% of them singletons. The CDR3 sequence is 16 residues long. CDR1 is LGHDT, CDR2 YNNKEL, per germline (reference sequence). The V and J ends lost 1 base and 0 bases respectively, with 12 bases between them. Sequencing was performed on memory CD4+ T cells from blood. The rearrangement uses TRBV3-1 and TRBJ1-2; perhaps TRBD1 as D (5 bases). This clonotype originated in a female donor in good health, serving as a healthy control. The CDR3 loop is CASSQVVGTSNYGYTF. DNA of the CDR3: TGTGCCAGCAGCCAAGTCGTAGGGACTTCTAACTATGGCTACACCTTC.